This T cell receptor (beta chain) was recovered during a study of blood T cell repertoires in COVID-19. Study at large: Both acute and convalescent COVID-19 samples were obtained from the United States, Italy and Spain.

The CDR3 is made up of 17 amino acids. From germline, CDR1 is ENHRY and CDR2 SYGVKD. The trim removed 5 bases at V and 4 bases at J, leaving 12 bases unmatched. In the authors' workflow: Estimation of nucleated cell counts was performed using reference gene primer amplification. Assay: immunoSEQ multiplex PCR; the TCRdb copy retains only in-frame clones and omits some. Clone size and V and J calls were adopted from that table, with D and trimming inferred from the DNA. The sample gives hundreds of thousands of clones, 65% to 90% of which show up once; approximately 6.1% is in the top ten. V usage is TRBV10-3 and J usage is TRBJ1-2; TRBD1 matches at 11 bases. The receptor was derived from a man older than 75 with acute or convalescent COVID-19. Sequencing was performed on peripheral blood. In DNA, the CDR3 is TGTGCCATCAGTACTAATGTGGGACAGGGGGGCGGCTATGGCTACACCTTC. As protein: CAISTNVGQGGGYGYTF.